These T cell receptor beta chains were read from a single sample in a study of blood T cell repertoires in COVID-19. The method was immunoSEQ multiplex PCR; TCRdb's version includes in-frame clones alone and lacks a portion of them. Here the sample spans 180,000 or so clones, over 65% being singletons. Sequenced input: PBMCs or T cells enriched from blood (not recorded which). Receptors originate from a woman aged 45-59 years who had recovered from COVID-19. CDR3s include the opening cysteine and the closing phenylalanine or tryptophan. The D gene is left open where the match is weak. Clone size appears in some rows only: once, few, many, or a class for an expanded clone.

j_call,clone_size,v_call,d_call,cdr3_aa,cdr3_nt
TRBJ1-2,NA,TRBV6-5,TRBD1,CASSYSGTGPYGYTF,TGTGCCAGCAGTTACTCCGGGACAGGGCCCTATGGCTACACCTTC
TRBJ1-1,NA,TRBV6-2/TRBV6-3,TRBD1,CASSRPGTGETEAFF,TGTGCCAGCAGCCGTCCCGGGACAGGGGAAACTGAAGCTTTCTTT
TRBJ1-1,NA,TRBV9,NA,CASNQGSRGEAFF,TGTGCCAGCAACCAGGGGAGCCGAGGTGAAGCTTTCTTT
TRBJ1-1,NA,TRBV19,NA,CASSYEGRPRAFF,TGTGCCAGTAGTTATGAGGGCAGGCCGAGAGCTTTCTTT
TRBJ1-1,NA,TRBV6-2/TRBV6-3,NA,CASSFLGDRAFF,TGTGCCAGCAGTTTCCTCGGCGACAGGGCTTTCTTT
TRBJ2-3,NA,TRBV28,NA,CASSLWGGAWGKRDTQYF,TGTGCCAGCAGTTTATGGGGGGGAGCGTGGGGCAAGAGGGATACGCAGTATTTT
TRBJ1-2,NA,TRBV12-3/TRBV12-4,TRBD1,CASSTTGVYGYTF,TGTGCCAGCAGCACGACAGGGGTATATGGCTACACCTTC
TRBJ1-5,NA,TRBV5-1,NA,CASIRGMDQPQHF,TGCGCCAGCATCAGGGGAATGGATCAGCCCCAGCATTTT
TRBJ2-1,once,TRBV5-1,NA,CASSLGRGDEQFF,TGCGCCAGCAGCTTGGGGCGGGGCGATGAGCAGTTCTTC
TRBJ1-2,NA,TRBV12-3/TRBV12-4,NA,CASSLEGYGYTF,TGTGCCAGCAGTTTAGAGGGGTATGGCTACACCTTC
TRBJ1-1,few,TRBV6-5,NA,CASMGGRMNTEAFF,TGTGCCAGCATGGGGGGACGTATGAACACTGAAGCTTTCTTT
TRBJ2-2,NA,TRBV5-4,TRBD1,CASSPGQGRVPGELFF,TGTGCCAGCAGCCCGGGACAGGGGAGGGTACCCGGGGAGCTGTTTTTT
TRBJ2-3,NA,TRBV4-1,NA,CASSQVISSSTDTQYF,TGCGCCAGCAGCCAAGTAATCTCGAGTTCCACAGATACGCAGTATTTT
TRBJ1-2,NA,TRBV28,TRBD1,CASSPPDRLGGYTF,TGTGCCAGCAGTCCCCCGGACAGGTTAGGGGGCTACACCTTC
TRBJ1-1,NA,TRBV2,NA,CASSESQRRNTWAFF,TGTGCCAGCAGTGAAAGTCAGCGAAGGAATACCTGGGCTTTCTTT
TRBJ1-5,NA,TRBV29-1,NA,CSVGEGGRQPQHF,TGCAGCGTTGGGGAAGGGGGACGACAGCCCCAGCATTTT
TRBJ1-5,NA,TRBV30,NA,CAWSMGPYSNQPQHF,TGTGCCTGGAGTATGGGCCCGTATAGCAATCAGCCCCAGCATTTT
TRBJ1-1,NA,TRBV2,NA,CASISQGRTEAFF,TGTGCCAGCATCTCCCAGGGGCGGACTGAAGCTTTCTTT
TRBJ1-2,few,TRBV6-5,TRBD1,CASTTRTGADYGYTF,TGTGCCAGCACCACCCGGACAGGGGCAGACTATGGCTACACCTTC
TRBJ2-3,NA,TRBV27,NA,CASSLFAGKPDTQYF,TGTGCCAGCAGTTTATTTGCCGGGAAACCAGATACGCAGTATTTT
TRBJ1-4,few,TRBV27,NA,CASSRREGEKLFF,TGTGCCAGCAGTCGGAGGGAGGGTGAAAAACTGTTTTTT
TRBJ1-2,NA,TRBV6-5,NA,CASSYGGYGYTF,TGTGCCAGCAGTTACGGCGGATATGGCTACACCTTC
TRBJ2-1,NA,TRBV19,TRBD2,CASSIRSSGNNYGYNEQFF,TGTGCCAGTAGTATCAGGTCTAGCGGGAACAACTATGGGTACAATGAGCAGTTCTTC
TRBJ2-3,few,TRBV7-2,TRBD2,CASSLGTSVDTQYF,TGTGCCAGCAGCTTAGGGACTAGCGTGGATACGCAGTATTTT
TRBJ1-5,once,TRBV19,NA,CASSTSGGSYSNQPQHF,TGTGCCAGTAGTACCTCGGGGGGAAGCTATAGCAATCAGCCCCAGCATTTT
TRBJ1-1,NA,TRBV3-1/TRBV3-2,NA,CASSPQGTEAFF,TGTGCCAGCAGCCCCCAGGGAACTGAAGCTTTCTTT
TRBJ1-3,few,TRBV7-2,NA,CASSLSVGNTIYF,TGTGCCAGCAGCTTATCCGTTGGAAACACCATATATTTT
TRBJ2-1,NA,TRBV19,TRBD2,CATTSGRAYEQFF,TGTGCCACCACTAGCGGGAGGGCCTATGAGCAGTTCTTC
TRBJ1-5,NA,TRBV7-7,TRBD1,CASSRLGQSNQPQHF,TGTGCCAGCAGCCGGCTGGGACAGAGCAATCAGCCCCAGCATTTT
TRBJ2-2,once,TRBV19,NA,CASSKRGSGELFF,TGTGCCAGTAGTAAAAGGGGTTCCGGGGAGCTGTTTTTT
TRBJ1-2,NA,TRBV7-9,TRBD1,CASSFGDSNYGYTF,TGTGCCAGCAGCTTCGGGGACAGTAACTATGGCTACACCTTC
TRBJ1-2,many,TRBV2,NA,CASSARLAIF,TGTGCCAGCAGTGCCCGACTGGCAATCTTC
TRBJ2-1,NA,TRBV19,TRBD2,CASSETGGRVNEQFF,TGTGCCAGTAGTGAGACGGGGGGGCGCGTGAATGAGCAGTTCTTC
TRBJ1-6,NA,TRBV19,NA,CASSIVYSEPNSPLHF,TGTGCCAGTAGTATAGTGTACAGTGAACCAAATTCACCCCTCCACTTT
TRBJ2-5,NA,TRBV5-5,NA,CASSSLQGLGETQYF,TGTGCCAGCAGCTCACTCCAGGGGCTCGGTGAGACCCAGTACTTC